Listed below are T cell receptor beta chains from one sample, sequenced in a study of T-cell reconstitution after alpha-beta-depleted transplantation in children. Each CDR3 protein is one row after TCRdb ran MiXCR on the PCR reads. The sample includes around 670,000 distinct CDR3 sequences, 13% of them seen just once. Specimen: PBMCs, collected before TCRalphabeta/CD19-depleted stem cell transplant. These receptors all stem from a girl under 10 years old with congenital amegakaryocytic thrombocytopenia, due to receive a stem cell transplant. Both conserved end residues are part of each CDR3. A D gene is named only where the DNA matches it firmly. Some rows have no size entry. The others give once, few or many, or a class for an expanded clone.

v_gene	j_gene	abundance	d_gene	CDR3aa	CDR3nt
TRBV5-5	TRBJ2-5	.	TRBD2	CASSDGLDETQYF	TGTGCCAGCAGCGACGGACTAGATGAGACCCAGTACTTC
TRBV5-1	TRBJ2-1	.	TRBD2	CASSLVGAGGRNEQFF	TGCGCCAGCAGCTTGGTAGGAGCGGGAGGGCGGAATGAGCAGTTCTTC
TRBV5-1	TRBJ2-1	many	TRBD2	CASSYSGDAYNEQFF	TGCGCCAGCAGCTATAGCGGGGACGCCTACAATGAGCAGTTCTTC
TRBV10-2	TRBJ2-4	few	.	CASSRSSPENIQYF	TGCGCCAGCAGTCGTAGTTCCCCGGAAAACATTCAGTACTTC
TRBV27	TRBJ2-5	few	.	CASSRDWGQETQYF	TGTGCCAGCAGCCGCGACTGGGGCCAAGAGACCCAGTACTTC
TRBV20-1	TRBJ2-1	.	.	CSAVDRNRDEQFF	TGCAGTGCTGTAGACAGGAATAGGGATGAGCAGTTCTTC
TRBV7-2	TRBJ2-2	many	.	CASSRGPGRTNTGELFF	TGTGCCAGCAGCCGGGGTCCGGGGAGGACCAACACCGGGGAGCTGTTTTTT
TRBV20-1	TRBJ2-3	many	.	CSAVGAVSSTDTQYF	TGCAGTGCTGTAGGGGCAGTCTCTAGCACAGATACGCAGTATTTT
TRBV6-1	TRBJ1-2	.	TRBD1	CASSLQGAEGYTF	TGTGCCAGCAGTCTCCAGGGGGCGGAAGGCTACACCTTC
TRBV7-9	TRBJ2-3	.	.	CATTGPTPSTDTQYF	TGTGCCACCACCGGGCCTACCCCTAGCACAGATACGCAGTATTTT
TRBV20-1	TRBJ2-1	many	.	CSARDRRDNEQFF	TGCAGTGCTAGAGATCGCCGGGACAATGAGCAGTTCTTC
TRBV10-3	TRBJ2-2	.	.	CAIRTSSAANTGELFF	TGTGCCATCAGGACCTCTAGCGCCGCGAACACCGGGGAGCTGTTTTTT
TRBV12-3/TRBV12-4	TRBJ1-2	many	.	CASRPKSVRTYGYTF	TGTGCCAGCCGCCCGAAGAGTGTTCGGACCTATGGCTACACCTTC
TRBV15	TRBJ2-1	many	.	CATSRDLDEQFF	TGTGCCACCAGCAGAGATCTTGATGAGCAGTTCTTC
TRBV5-1	TRBJ2-7	once	TRBD1	CATSPGTGYSYEQYF	TGCGCCACCAGCCCAGGGACAGGTTACTCCTACGAGCAGTACTTC
TRBV4-2	TRBJ2-1	.	TRBD2	CASSQSASGSGSSYNEQFF	TGTGCCAGCAGCCAGTCGGCTAGCGGGAGTGGGAGCTCCTACAATGAGCAGTTCTTC
TRBV29-1	TRBJ2-7	many	.	CSVGPGWRYEQYF	TGCAGCGTTGGCCCAGGGTGGAGATACGAGCAGTACTTC
TRBV5-1	TRBJ2-3	many	.	CASSLGEVTDTQYF	TGCGCCAGCAGCTTGGGGGAAGTCACTGATACGCAGTATTTT
TRBV20-1	TRBJ1-2	.	.	CSAPPQDGYTF	TGCAGTGCTCCGCCTCAGGATGGCTACACCTTC
TRBV5-4	TRBJ2-5	few	.	CAPPAKPPVSKETQYF	TGTGCCCCGCCGGCTAAACCTCCCGTAAGCAAAGAGACCCAGTACTTC
TRBV6-1	TRBJ2-5	.	TRBD2	CASSPYPRTSWKETQYF	TGTGCCAGCAGTCCCTATCCTAGGACTAGCTGGAAAGAGACCCAGTACTTC
TRBV28	TRBJ2-1	many	TRBD2	CASSSGTSLYNEQFF	TGTGCCAGCAGTTCCGGGACTAGCTTGTACAATGAGCAGTTCTTC
TRBV5-1	TRBJ1-5	many	.	CASSQSQGQPQHF	TGCGCCAGCAGCCAATCTCAGGGCCAGCCCCAGCATTTT
TRBV10-2	TRBJ2-2	many	.	CASRMRGTGELFF	TGCGCCAGCAGGATGAGGGGCACCGGGGAGCTGTTTTTT
TRBV20-1	TRBJ2-5	.	TRBD1	CSASNAGTEQETQYF	TGCAGTGCTAGCAACGCAGGGACAGAACAAGAGACCCAGTACTTC
TRBV12-3/TRBV12-4	TRBJ2-1	few	.	CASSLPQGYDEQFF	TGTGCCAGCAGTCTCCCCCAGGGCTACGATGAGCAGTTCTTC
TRBV29-1	TRBJ1-1	many	.	CSDVENTEAFF	TGCAGCGACGTCGAGAACACTGAAGCTTTCTTT
TRBV7-6	TRBJ2-1	many	.	CASSWRYNEQFF	TGTGCCAGCAGCTGGCGGTACAATGAGCAGTTCTTC
TRBV7-9	TRBJ2-1	many	TRBD2	CASSTGLAFSYNEQFF	TGTGCCAGCAGCACGGGACTAGCCTTCTCCTACAATGAGCAGTTCTTC
TRBV20-1	TRBJ2-4	many	.	CSAQLGPLAKNIQYF	TGCAGTGCACAACTCGGCCCCCTAGCCAAAAACATTCAGTACTTC
TRBV5-1	TRBJ2-5	many	.	CASSSPETQYF	TGCGCCAGCAGCTCCCCGGAGACCCAGTACTTC
TRBV29-1	TRBJ1-3	many	TRBD1	CSAGTGQLSGNTIYF	TGCAGCGCAGGGACAGGGCAACTCTCTGGAAACACCATATATTTT
TRBV28	TRBJ2-7	.	.	CASSFGEFSYEQYF	TGTGCCAGCAGTTTCGGGGAATTCTCCTACGAGCAGTACTTC
TRBV20-1	TRBJ2-5	many	.	CSAREPLQGEETQYF	TGCAGTGCTAGAGAGCCACTACAGGGAGAGGAGACCCAGTACTTC
TRBV20-1	TRBJ2-7	few	TRBD2	CSARDPGGLYEQYF	TGCAGTGCTAGAGATCCGGGAGGGCTCTACGAGCAGTACTTC
TRBV20-1	TRBJ2-7	many	TRBD2	CSARGPWTSGSYEQYF	TGCAGTGCTAGGGGGCCTTGGACTAGCGGGAGCTACGAGCAGTACTTC
TRBV3-1	TRBJ2-1	.	TRBD2	CASSQVTSGYNEQFF	TGTGCCAGCAGCCAAGTCACTAGCGGGTACAATGAGCAGTTCTTC
TRBV20-1	TRBJ2-3	many	TRBD2	CSGTSGTDTQYF	TGCAGTGGGACTAGCGGCACAGATACGCAGTATTTT
TRBV5-5	TRBJ1-2	few	TRBD1	CASIAGTDYGYTF	TGTGCCAGCATCGCCGGGACAGACTATGGCTACACCTTC
TRBV10-2	TRBJ2-3	.	TRBD2	CASRASGTTDTQYF	TGCGCCAGCAGGGCTAGCGGAACCACAGATACGCAGTATTTT
TRBV20-1	TRBJ2-6	many	TRBD2	CSAPALAGDSSGANVLTF	TGCAGTGCCCCGGCTCTAGCGGGGGACAGCTCTGGGGCCAACGTCCTGACTTTC
TRBV20-1	TRBJ2-5	few	TRBD2	CSLIGRARETQYF	TGCAGTCTCATCGGGAGGGCGAGAGAGACCCAGTACTTC
TRBV5-1	TRBJ1-4	few	.	CASSLGDEKLFF	TGCGCCAGCAGCCTGGGGGACGAAAAACTGTTTTTT